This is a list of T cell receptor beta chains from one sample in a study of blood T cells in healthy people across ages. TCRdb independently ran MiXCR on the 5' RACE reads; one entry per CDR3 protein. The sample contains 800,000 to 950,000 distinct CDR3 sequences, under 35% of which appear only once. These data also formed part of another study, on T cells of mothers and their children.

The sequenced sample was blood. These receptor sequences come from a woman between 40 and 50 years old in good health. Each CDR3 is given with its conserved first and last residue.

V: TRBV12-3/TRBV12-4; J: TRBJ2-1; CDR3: CASSPGLASNEQFF
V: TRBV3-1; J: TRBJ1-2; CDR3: CASSQVVPYPRNRGNGYTF
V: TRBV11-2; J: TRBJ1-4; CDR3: CASSLSPWGWSSEATNEKLFF
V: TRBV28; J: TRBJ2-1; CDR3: CASSLFPGRRGNEQFF
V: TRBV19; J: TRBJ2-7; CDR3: CASSASPRPGHSPYEQYF
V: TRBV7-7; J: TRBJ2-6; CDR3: CASSPGPISGANVLTF
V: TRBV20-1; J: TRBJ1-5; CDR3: CSAWLTGAGNQPQHF
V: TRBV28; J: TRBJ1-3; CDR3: CASSYGGYSGNTIYF
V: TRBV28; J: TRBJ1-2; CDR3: CASSFPTGNYGYTF
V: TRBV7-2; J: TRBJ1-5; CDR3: CASSLTSTGGGQPQHF
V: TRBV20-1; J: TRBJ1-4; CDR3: CSAKSWDRNDKLFF
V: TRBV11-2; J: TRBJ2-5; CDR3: CASSLERRFGLRRGSAETQYF
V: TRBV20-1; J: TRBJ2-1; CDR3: CSAPNSGGAGNEQFF
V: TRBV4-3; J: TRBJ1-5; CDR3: CASSQVWESQPQHF
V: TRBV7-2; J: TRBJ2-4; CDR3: CASSSPDRENIQYF
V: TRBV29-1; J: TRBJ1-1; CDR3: CSVRATGEAFF
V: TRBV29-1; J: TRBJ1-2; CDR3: CRVGDRGYYGYTF
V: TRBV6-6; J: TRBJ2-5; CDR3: CASSYAGGETQYF
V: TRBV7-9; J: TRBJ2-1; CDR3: CASSIRTSGETYNEQFF
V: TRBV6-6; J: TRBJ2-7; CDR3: CASLAGGYEQYF
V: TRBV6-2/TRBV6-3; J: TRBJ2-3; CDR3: CASSFPFGDTQYF
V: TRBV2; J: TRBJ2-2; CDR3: CAGSLGSILRSGELFF
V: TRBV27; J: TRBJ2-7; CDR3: CASSTLTGSHYEQYF
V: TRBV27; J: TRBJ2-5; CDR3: CASSLSGRHFRQYQETQYF
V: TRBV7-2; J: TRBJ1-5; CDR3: CASSRGGEDNQPQHF
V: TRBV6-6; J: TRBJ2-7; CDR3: CASSYGAGGNEQYF